The T cell receptor (beta chain) under discussion was sequenced for a study of T-cell reconstitution after alpha-beta-depleted transplantation in children. The V and J ends lost 4 bases and 2 bases respectively, with 17 bases between them. Per germline, CDR1 SGHRS and CDR2 YFSETQ. This CDR3 comprises 16 residues. Whole-study results and caveats: Some patients owed their high day-60 TCRbeta diversity to surviving recipient T cells and thymic progenitors.

It was with unique molecular identifiers that the TCRbeta library was prepared. TCRdb itself ran the PCR reads through MiXCR, one entry per CDR3 protein. The repertoire has under 850,000 distinct CDR3 sequences, around 14% of them found once; the top ten carry roughly 0.84%. Regarding this clonotype: Its antigen is not known.

The receptor's source is a girl aged 2-9 years with congenital amegakaryocytic thrombocytopenia, due to receive a stem cell transplant. V gene TRBV5-1 combines with J gene TRBJ2-3, with D perhaps assigned TRBD1 or TRBD2 (6 bases each). The sequences come from PBMCs, collected before TCRalphabeta/CD19-depleted stem cell transplant. The CDR3 nucleotides read TGCGCCAGCAGCGAAGCCTGGGGGGCGAACACAGATACGCAGTATTTT. It encodes CASSEAWGANTDTQYF.